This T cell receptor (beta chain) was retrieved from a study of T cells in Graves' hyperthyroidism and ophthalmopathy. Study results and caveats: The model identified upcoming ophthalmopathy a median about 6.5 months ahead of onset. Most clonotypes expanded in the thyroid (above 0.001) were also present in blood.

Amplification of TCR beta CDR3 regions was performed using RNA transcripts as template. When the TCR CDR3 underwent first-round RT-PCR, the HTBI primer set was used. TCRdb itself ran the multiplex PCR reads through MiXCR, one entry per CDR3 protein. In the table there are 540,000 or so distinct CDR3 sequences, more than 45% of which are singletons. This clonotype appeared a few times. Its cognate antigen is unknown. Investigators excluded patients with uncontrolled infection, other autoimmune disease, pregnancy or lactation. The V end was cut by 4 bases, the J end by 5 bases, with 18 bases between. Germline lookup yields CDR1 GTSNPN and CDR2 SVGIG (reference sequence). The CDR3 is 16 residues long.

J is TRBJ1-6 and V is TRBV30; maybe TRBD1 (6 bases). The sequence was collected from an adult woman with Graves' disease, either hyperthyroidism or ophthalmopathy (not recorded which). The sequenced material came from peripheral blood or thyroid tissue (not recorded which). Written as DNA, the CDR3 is TGTGCCTGGACTCGGGGCCCGGGACACAATAATTCACCCCTCCACTTT. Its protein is CAWTRGPGHNNSPLHF.